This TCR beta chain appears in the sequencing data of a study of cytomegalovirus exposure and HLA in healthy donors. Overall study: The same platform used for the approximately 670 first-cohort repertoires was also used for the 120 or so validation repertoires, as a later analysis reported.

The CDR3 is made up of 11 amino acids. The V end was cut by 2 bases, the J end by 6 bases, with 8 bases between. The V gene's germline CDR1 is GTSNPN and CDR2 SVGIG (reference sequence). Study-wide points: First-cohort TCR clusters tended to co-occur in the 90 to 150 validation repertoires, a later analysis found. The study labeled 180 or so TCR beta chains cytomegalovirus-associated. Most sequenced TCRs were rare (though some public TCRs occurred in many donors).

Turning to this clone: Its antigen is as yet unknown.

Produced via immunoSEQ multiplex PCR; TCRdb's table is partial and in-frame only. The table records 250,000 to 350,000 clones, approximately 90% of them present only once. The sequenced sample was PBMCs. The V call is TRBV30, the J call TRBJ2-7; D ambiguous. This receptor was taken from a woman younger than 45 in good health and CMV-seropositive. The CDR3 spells CAWSPRVEQYF. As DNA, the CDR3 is TGTGCCTGGAGTCCTAGAGTCGAGCAGTACTTC. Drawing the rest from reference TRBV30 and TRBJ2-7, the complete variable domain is SQTIHQWPATLVQPVGSPLSLECTVEGTSNPNLYWYRQAAGRGLQLLFYSVGIGQISSEVPQNLSASRPQDRQFILSSKKLLLSDSGFYLCAWSPRVEQYFGPGTRLTVT.